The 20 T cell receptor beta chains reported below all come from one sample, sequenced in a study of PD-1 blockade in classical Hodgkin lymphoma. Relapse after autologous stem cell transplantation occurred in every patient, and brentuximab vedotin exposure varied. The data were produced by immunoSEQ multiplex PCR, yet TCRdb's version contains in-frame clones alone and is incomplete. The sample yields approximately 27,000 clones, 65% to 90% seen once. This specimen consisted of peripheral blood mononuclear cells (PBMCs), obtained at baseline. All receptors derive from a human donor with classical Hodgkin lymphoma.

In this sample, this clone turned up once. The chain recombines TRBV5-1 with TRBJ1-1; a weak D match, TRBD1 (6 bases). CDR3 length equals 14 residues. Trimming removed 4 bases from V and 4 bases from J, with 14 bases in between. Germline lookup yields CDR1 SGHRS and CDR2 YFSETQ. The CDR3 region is CASSPLGGATEAFF. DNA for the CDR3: TGCGCCAGCAGCCCTTTGGGGGGGGCCACTGAAGCTTTCTTT.

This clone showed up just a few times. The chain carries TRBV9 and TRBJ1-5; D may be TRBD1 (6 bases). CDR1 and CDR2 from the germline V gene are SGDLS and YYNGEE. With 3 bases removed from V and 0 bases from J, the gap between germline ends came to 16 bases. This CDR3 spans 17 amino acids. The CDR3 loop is CASSARDISYSNQPQHF. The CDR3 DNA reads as TGTGCCAGCAGCGCCCGGGACATTAGCTATAGCAATCAGCCCCAGCATTTT.

The CDR3 loop reads CASSLVNGANYEQYF. The CDR3 DNA sequence: TGTGCCAGCAGCTTAGTTAACGGAGCCAACTACGAGCAGTACTTC. This chain joins TRBV11-2 and TRBJ2-7; D is ambiguous. The germline V gene encodes CDR1 SGHAT and CDR2 FQNNGV. There are 15 residues in the CDR3. Trimming removed 1 base at V and 3 bases at J, with 13 bases between.

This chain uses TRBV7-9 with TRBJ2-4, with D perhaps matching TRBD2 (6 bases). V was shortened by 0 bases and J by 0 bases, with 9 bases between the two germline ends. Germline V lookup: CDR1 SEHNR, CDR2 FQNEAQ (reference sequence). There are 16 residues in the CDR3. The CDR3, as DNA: TGTGCCAGCAGCTTAGCCGGGGGACTAGCCAAAAACATTCAGTACTTC. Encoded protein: CASSLAGGLAKNIQYF. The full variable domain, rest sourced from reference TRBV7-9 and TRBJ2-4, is DTGVSQNPRHKITKRGQNVTFRCDPISEHNRLYWYRQTLGQGPEFLTYFQNEAQLEKSRLLSDRFSAERPKGSFSTLEIQRTEQGDSAMYLCASSLAGGLAKNIQYFGAGTRLSVL.

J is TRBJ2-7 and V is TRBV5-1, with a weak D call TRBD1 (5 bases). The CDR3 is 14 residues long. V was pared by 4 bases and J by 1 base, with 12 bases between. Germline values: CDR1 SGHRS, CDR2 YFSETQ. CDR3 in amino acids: CASSTSTDSYEQYF. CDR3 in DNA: TGCGCCAGCAGCACATCGACAGATTCCTACGAGCAGTACTTC.

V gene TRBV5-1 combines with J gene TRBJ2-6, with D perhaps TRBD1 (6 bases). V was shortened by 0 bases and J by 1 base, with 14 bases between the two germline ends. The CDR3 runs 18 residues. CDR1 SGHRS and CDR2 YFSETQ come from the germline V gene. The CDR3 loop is CASSLEPTTGSGANVLTF. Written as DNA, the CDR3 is TGCGCCAGCAGCTTGGAACCCACCACAGGGTCTGGGGCCAACGTCCTGACTTTC.

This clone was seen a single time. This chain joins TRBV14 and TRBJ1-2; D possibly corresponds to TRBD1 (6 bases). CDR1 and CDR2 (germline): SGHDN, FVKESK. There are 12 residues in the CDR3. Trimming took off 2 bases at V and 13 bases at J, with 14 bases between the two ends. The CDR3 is CASSQKGQLPTF. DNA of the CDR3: TGTGCCAGCAGCCAAAAAGGACAGCTTCCCACCTTC.

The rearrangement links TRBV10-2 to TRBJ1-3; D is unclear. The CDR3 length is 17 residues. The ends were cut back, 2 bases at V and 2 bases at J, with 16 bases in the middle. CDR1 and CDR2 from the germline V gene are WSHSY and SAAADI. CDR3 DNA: TGCGCCAGCAGTGAGGCAAAGGGCGGAGCTGCTGGAAACACCATATATTTT. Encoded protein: CASSEAKGGAAGNTIYF.

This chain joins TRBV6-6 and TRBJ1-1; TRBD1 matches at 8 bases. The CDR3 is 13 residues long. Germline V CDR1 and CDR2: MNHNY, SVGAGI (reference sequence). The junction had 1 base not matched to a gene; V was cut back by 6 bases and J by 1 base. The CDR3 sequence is CASSGQGNTEAFF. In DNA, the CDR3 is TGTGCCAGCAGCGGACAGGGGAACACTGAAGCTTTCTTT.

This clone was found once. CDR3 DNA sequence: TGTGCCAGCAGCCAAGAACCGGGACTAGTTTTCTACAATGAGCAGTTCTTC. Protein product: CASSQEPGLVFYNEQFF. The V and J genes are TRBV4-2 and TRBJ2-1; the match to TRBD2 covers 8 bases. The CDR3 spans 17 residues. CDR1 is LGHNA, CDR2 YNFKEQ, per germline. V lost 0 bases and J lost 3; bases outside the gene matches: 7.

The CDR3: CASTRGNQETQYF. In DNA form, the CDR3 reads TGTGCCAGCACCAGGGGAAACCAAGAGACCCAGTACTTC. V usage is TRBV7-8 and J usage is TRBJ2-5; D might be TRBD1 (6 bases). The CDR3 has 13 amino acids. The germline V and J ends were trimmed by 7 bases and 0 bases, with 9 bases remaining between them. Germline-derived CDR1 and CDR2 are SGHVS and FQNEAQ.

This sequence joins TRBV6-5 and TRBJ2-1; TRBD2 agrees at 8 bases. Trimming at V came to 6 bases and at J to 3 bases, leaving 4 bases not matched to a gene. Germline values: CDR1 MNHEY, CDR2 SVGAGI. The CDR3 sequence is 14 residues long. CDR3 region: CASRPAGVYNEQFF. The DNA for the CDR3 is TGTGCCAGCAGACCAGCGGGGGTCTACAATGAGCAGTTCTTC.

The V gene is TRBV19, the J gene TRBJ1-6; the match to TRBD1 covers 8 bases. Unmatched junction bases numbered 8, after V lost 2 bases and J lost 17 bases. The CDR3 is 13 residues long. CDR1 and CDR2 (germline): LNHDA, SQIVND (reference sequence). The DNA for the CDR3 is TGTGCCAGTAGTATAAAGGCAGGGGGCGTCATCCACTTT. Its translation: CASSIKAGGVIHF.

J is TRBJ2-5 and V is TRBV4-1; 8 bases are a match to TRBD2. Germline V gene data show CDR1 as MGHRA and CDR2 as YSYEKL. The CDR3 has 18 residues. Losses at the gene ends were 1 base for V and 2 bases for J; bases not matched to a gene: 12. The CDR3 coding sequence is TGCGCCAGCAGCCAAGGTAGTTTAGCGGGGTTCATTCAAGAGACCCAGTACTTC. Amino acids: CASSQGSLAGFIQETQYF.

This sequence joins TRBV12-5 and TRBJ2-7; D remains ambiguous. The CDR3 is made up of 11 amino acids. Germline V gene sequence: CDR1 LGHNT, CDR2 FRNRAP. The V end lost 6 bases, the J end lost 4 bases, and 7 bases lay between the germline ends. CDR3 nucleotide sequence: TGTGCTAGTGGCGTTACTTACGAGCAGTACTTC. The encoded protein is CASGVTYEQYF. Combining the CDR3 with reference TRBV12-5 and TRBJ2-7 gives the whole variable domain DARVTQTPRHKVTEMGQEVTMRCQPILGHNTVFWYRQTMMQGLELLAYFRNRAPLDDSGMPKDRFSAEMPDATLATLKIQPSEPRDSAVYFCASGVTYEQYFGPGTRLTVT.

The CDR3 protein is CASSQDAGALLNEKLFF. The CDR3 bases are TGTGCCAGCAGCCAAGATGCGGGGGCGCTGCTGAATGAAAAACTGTTTTTT. The chain combines TRBV4-2 with TRBJ1-4; possibly TRBD1 for D (6 bases). Germline lookup yields CDR1 LGHNA and CDR2 YNFKEQ. The germline V and J ends were trimmed by 0 bases and 5 bases, with 16 bases remaining between them. This CDR3 region has 17 residues.

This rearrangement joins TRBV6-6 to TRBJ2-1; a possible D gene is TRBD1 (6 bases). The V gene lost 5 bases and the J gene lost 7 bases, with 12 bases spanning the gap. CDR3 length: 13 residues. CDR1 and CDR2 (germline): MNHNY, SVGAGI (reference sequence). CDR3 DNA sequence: TGTGCCAGCAGTGGACTCAGGGGAAATGAGCAGTTCTTC. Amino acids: CASSGLRGNEQFF.

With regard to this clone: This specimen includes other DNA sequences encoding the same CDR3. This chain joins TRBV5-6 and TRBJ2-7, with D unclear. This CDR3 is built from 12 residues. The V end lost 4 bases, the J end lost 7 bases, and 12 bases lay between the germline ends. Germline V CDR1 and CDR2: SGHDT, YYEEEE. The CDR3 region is CASSLPVGEQYF. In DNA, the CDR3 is TGTGCCAGCAGCCTGCCAGTGGGAGAGCAGTACTTC. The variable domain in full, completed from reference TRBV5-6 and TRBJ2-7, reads DAGVTQSPTHLIKTRGQQVTLRCSPKSGHDTVSWYQQALGQGPQFIFQYYEEEERQRGNFPDRFSGHQFPNYSSELNVNALLLGDSALYLCASSLPVGEQYFGPGTRLTVT.

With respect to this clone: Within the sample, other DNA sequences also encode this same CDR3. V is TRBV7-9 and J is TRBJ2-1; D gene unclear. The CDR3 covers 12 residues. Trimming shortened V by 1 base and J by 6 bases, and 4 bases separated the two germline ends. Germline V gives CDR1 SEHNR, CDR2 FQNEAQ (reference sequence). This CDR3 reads CASSLVGNEQFF. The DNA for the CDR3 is TGTGCCAGCAGCTTAGTAGGCAATGAGCAGTTCTTC.

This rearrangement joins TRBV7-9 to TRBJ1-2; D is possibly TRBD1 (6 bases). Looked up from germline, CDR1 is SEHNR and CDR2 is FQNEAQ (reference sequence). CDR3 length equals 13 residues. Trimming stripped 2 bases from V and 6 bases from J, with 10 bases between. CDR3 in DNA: TGTGCCAGCAGCTTAACCCGACAGGATGGCTACACCTTC. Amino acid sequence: CASSLTRQDGYTF.